This is a list of T cell receptor beta chains from one sample in a study of blood T cell repertoires in COVID-19. Here immunoSEQ multiplex PCR was the method, and the copy in TCRdb shows in-frame clones only, minus some. The repertoire holds tens of thousands of clones, more than 75% seen once, with around 24% in the top ten. The sequenced sample consisted of peripheral blood. Every receptor here comes from a man aged 45 to 65 with active or convalescent COVID-19. Each CDR3 is given with its conserved first and last residue. A D gene is named only where the DNA matches it firmly. Size is stated for part of the rows, as once, few or many counts, or as a class when the clone is expanded.

V	D	J	size	CDR3	DNA
TRBV9	.	TRBJ2-2	.	CASSPSPGTVKRELFF	TGTGCCAGCAGCCCCTCACCAGGGACTGTAAAGAGGGAGCTGTTTTTT
TRBV9	.	TRBJ2-7	many	CASSEGGVTYEQYF	TGTGCCAGCAGCGAGGGGGGGGTCACCTACGAGCAGTACTTC
TRBV18	TRBD2	TRBJ2-7	.	CASSPGTSGSSEQYF	TGTGCCAGCTCACCGGGGACTAGCGGGAGTAGCGAGCAGTACTTC
TRBV11-2	.	TRBJ2-1	.	CASSFGVRSEQFF	TGTGCCAGCAGCTTCGGAGTCCGCAGTGAGCAGTTCTTC
TRBV4-1	TRBD1	TRBJ1-6	.	CASRTPDRASSPLHF	TGCGCCAGCAGAACCCCGGACAGGGCAAGCTCACCCCTCCACTTT
TRBV6-6	TRBD2	TRBJ2-1	once	CASSYGGENEQFF	TGTGCCAGCAGTTATGGGGGGGAGAATGAGCAGTTCTTC
TRBV30	.	TRBJ1-1	once	CAWSAGGARAFF	TGTGCCTGGAGTGCGGGGGGAGCGAGAGCTTTCTTT
TRBV11-2	.	TRBJ1-6	once	CASSFTWEYNSPLHF	TGTGCCAGCAGCTTTACCTGGGAGTATAATTCACCCCTCCACTTT
TRBV15	TRBD2	TRBJ2-1	.	CATSSRGGPADEQFF	TGTGCCACCAGCAGCCGGGGGGGGCCGGCGGATGAGCAGTTCTTC
TRBV11-3	.	TRBJ2-1	.	CASSLAGGYNEQFF	TGTGCCAGCAGCTTAGCTGGGGGGTACAATGAGCAGTTCTTC
TRBV28	TRBD1	TRBJ2-2	.	CASSFLGQGTGELFF	TGTGCCAGCAGTTTTTTAGGACAGGGTACCGGGGAGCTGTTTTTT
TRBV7-3	TRBD2	TRBJ2-1	.	CASSNGTSRSSYNEQFF	TGTGCCAGCAGCAACGGGACTAGCAGGAGCTCCTACAATGAGCAGTTCTTC
TRBV9	.	TRBJ2-3	.	CASSVSGSTDTQYF	TGTGCCAGCAGCGTAAGCGGTAGCACAGATACGCAGTATTTT
TRBV19	TRBD2	TRBJ2-7	once	CASSRRESYEQYF	TGTGCCAGTAGTAGGCGGGAGTCCTACGAGCAGTACTTC
TRBV27	.	TRBJ1-1	.	CASRAPNRGSTEAFF	TGTGCCAGCAGGGCTCCCAACCGGGGGAGCACTGAAGCTTTCTTT
TRBV5-1	.	TRBJ1-1	.	CASSPSGTWAEAFF	TGCGCCAGCAGCCCTTCAGGGACATGGGCTGAAGCTTTCTTT
TRBV28	TRBD2	TRBJ2-5	.	CASSPTGGRLETQYF	TGTGCCAGCAGTCCTACTGGCGGGAGGCTTGAGACCCAGTACTTC
TRBV7-3	.	TRBJ2-1	.	CASSLNYRSVAFF	TGTGCCAGCAGCTTAAACTACCGAAGCGTAGCGTTCTTC
TRBV18	.	TRBJ2-3	.	CASSPPSRRGTDTQYF	TGTGCCAGCTCACCACCTAGCAGGAGGGGCACAGATACGCAGTATTTT
TRBV5-6	.	TRBJ1-4	.	CASSWGATNEKLFF	TGTGCCAGCAGCTGGGGCGCAACTAATGAAAAACTGTTTTTT
TRBV4-1	TRBD1	TRBJ1-2	.	CASSQDDRTGGRYGYTF	TGCGCCAGCAGCCAAGATGATCGGACAGGGGGTCGCTATGGCTACACCTTC
TRBV5-1	.	TRBJ1-3	.	CASSRTDTGNTIYF	TGCGCCAGCTCACGGACAGACACTGGAAACACCATATATTTT
TRBV28	.	TRBJ1-5	.	CASSPVNQPQHF	TGTGCCAGCAGCCCCGTTAATCAGCCCCAGCATTTT
TRBV5-4	TRBD2	TRBJ2-5	.	CASSLAAGVRETQYF	TGTGCCAGCAGCTTGGCAGCGGGAGTTCGAGAGACCCAGTACTTC
TRBV11-2	TRBD1	TRBJ2-3	.	CASSGWTGSTDTQYF	TGTGCCAGCAGCGGATGGACAGGTTCCACAGATACGCAGTATTTT
TRBV7-3	TRBD2	TRBJ2-2	.	CASRDSGGNAGELFF	TGTGCCAGCAGGGACAGCGGGGGCAACGCCGGGGAGCTGTTTTTT
TRBV7-9	.	TRBJ1-2	once	CASSPQGGVYGYTF	TGTGCCAGCAGCCCCCAAGGAGGGGTCTATGGCTACACCTTC
TRBV9	TRBD1	TRBJ1-1	.	CASSAPDRGEGTEAFF	TGTGCCAGCAGCGCACCGGACAGGGGGGAGGGAACTGAAGCTTTCTTT
TRBV11-2	.	TRBJ1-2	few	CASSHSTDYGYTF	TGTGCCAGCAGCCATTCTACGGACTATGGCTACACCTTC
TRBV7-9	.	TRBJ1-1	.	CASSLARGPTEAFF	TGTGCCAGCAGCTTAGCCAGGGGTCCCACTGAAGCTTTCTTT
TRBV7-9	TRBD2	TRBJ2-7	.	CASSDIAGGPYEQYF	TGTGCCAGCAGCGACATAGCGGGAGGGCCGTACGAGCAGTACTTC
TRBV5-5	.	TRBJ1-2	.	CASSPQQGSNYGYTF	TGTGCCAGCAGCCCTCAACAGGGTTCCAACTATGGCTACACCTTC
TRBV5-1	.	TRBJ2-5	.	CASSLSLYQETQYF	TGCGCCAGCAGCTTGTCACTGTACCAAGAGACCCAGTACTTC